Each of the 29 T cell receptor beta chains below was sequenced from the same sample in a study of CD8 T cells in Susac syndrome. Reverse transcription of roughly 0.5 to 1 ug RNA was carried out with random hexamers. Using its own MiXCR run on the immunoSEQ multiplex PCR reads, TCRdb lists one record per CDR3 protein. The sample shows about 160,000 distinct CDR3 sequences, roughly 93% of them seen only once. The sequenced sample was CD4+ T cells from PBMCs. The source of these receptors is a human donor in good health.

This rearrangement joins TRBV6-1 to TRBJ1-2; D remains ambiguous. The germline gives CDR1 MNHNS, CDR2 SASEGT. V lost 7 bases, J lost 8 bases, and 20 bases lay in between. The CDR3 is 14 amino acids. The CDR3 spells CASNPRSIPSGYTF. CDR3 bases: TGTGCCAGCAATCCAAGGTCGATACCGTCCGGCTACACCTTC.

The CDR3 sequence: CASSPAGILNTEAFF. CDR3 DNA: TGTGCCAGCAGCCCTGCAGGCATCCTGAACACTGAAGCTTTCTTT. The gene calls are TRBV5-4 and TRBJ1-1; D is ambiguous. V shed 4 bases and J shed 0 bases, with 13 bases lying between them. CDR1 is SGHNT, CDR2 YYREEE, per germline (reference sequence). This CDR3 has 15 residues.

This clonotype appeared a few times. The rearrangement links TRBV7-9 to TRBJ2-4; TRBD1 or TRBD2 may be the D gene (5 bases each). Between the trimmed V and J ends, which lost 1 base and 5 bases, there was a span of 6 bases. This CDR3 spans 13 amino acids. CDR1 is SEHNR and CDR2 is FQNEAQ in the germline V gene (reference sequence). The DNA of the CDR3 is TGTGCCAGCAGCTTAGTGGGGGAAAACATTCAGTACTTC. Translated: CASSLVGENIQYF.

The chain employs TRBV3-1 and TRBJ1-2; the D gene is possibly TRBD1 (5 bases). V was shortened by 5 bases and J by 1 base, with 8 bases between the two germline ends. Germline values: CDR1 LGHDT, CDR2 YNNKEL (reference sequence). CDR3 length equals 13 residues. Here the CDR3 DNA reads TGTGCCAGCAGCTACGACAGTAACTATGGCTACACCTTC. It encodes CASSYDSNYGYTF.

The chain couples TRBV4-1 to TRBJ1-2; no clear D. Looked up from germline, CDR1 is MGHRA and CDR2 is YSYEKL. Trimming stripped 1 base from V and 8 bases from J, with 14 bases between. The CDR3 has 14 amino acids. CDR3 protein: CASSQVSVGLGYTF. The CDR3 nucleotides are TGCGCCAGCAGCCAAGTATCAGTCGGGCTCGGCTACACCTTC.

This rearrangement joins TRBV2 to TRBJ1-2; 8 positions agree with TRBD1. The CDR3 contains 14 residues. Germline assignment: CDR1 SNHLY and CDR2 FYNNEI. After removal of 7 bases from V and 3 bases from J, the junction contained 7 bases not matched to a gene. CDR3 bases: TGTGCCAGCACTCCCGGGACAGGCGACTATGGCTACACCTTC. This sequence encodes CASTPGTGDYGYTF.

The J gene is TRBJ1-1, the V gene TRBV29-1; D might be TRBD1 (5 bases). Germline-derived CDR1 and CDR2 are SQVTM and ANQGSEA. This CDR3 is built from 14 residues. Trimming stripped 4 bases from V and 4 bases from J, with 16 bases between. This CDR3 is CSVASQEDSTEAFF. The CDR3 coding sequence is TGCAGCGTTGCCTCACAGGAGGATAGCACTGAAGCTTTCTTT.

V is TRBV5-1 and J is TRBJ1-2, with 7 nucleotides matching TRBD1. The CDR3 sequence is 15 residues long. V was clipped by 3 bases and J by 0 bases; unmatched bases: 5. Germline V gene sequence: CDR1 SGHRS, CDR2 YFSETQ. The CDR3 DNA follows: TGCGCCAGCAGCTCCGACAGGGTCACTAACTATGGCTACACCTTC. Encoded protein: CASSSDRVTNYGYTF.

For the CDR3, the DNA is TGTGCCAGCACCCCAGGGCAGGGGGCCTACGAGCAGTACTTC. Translation: CASTPGQGAYEQYF. V usage is TRBV7-9 and J usage is TRBJ2-7; 7 bases fit TRBD1. CDR3 size: 14 residues. From germline, CDR1 is SEHNR and CDR2 FQNEAQ (reference sequence). With 7 bases clipped from V and 2 bases from J, the junction kept 8 bases outside the gene matches.

This chain links TRBV29-1 with TRBJ2-1; D call uncertain. Per germline, CDR1 SQVTM and CDR2 ANQGSEA. The V end was cut by 4 bases, the J end by 5 bases, with 6 bases between. The CDR3 totals 11 residues. The DNA for the CDR3 is TGCAGCGTTGGTGGAAACAATGAGCAGTTCTTC. Its translation is CSVGGNNEQFF.

V and J are TRBV7-9 and TRBJ2-7, with 9 bases aligning to TRBD1. The CDR3 sequence is 15 residues long. Germline trimming cut 6 bases from V and 5 bases from J; bases unmatched to any gene: 11. The germline V gene encodes CDR1 SEHNR and CDR2 FQNEAQ (reference sequence). CDR3 DNA sequence: TGTGCCAGCAGGTTGTTCCCGGGACAGGGTAACGAGCAGTACTTC. The encoded protein is CASRLFPGQGNEQYF.

The chain combines TRBV24-1 with TRBJ2-3; 8 positions agree with TRBD2. The CDR3 has 14 residues. The V and J ends lost 6 bases and 1 base, in that order; junction bases with no gene match: 2. CDR1 KGHDR and CDR2 SFDVKD come from the germline V gene. The CDR3 bases are TGTGCCACCAGTCCTAGCGGGCGCACAGATACGCAGTATTTT. Translation gives CATSPSGRTDTQYF.

The J gene is TRBJ1-5, the V gene TRBV6-5; D is ambiguous. V dropped 1 base and J dropped 3 bases, with 1 base sitting between them. Looked up from germline, CDR1 is MNHEY and CDR2 is SVGAGI. CDR3 length: 12 amino acids. In nucleotides, the CDR3 is TGTGCCAGCAGTTACTACAATCAGCCCCAGCATTTT. It yields the protein CASSYYNQPQHF.

The gene calls are TRBV29-1 and TRBJ1-1; 7 nucleotides match TRBD1. V shed 4 bases, J shed 3 bases, and the junction held 5 bases outside the gene matches. The CDR3 has 13 residues. Germline V CDR1 and CDR2: SQVTM, ANQGSEA. The CDR3 spells CSVVGRGDTEAFF. The DNA for the CDR3 is TGCAGCGTTGTGGGCAGGGGGGACACTGAAGCTTTCTTT.

The genes are TRBV3-1 and TRBJ2-7; perhaps TRBD2 as D (6 bases). Trimming stripped 2 bases from V and 7 bases from J, with 15 bases between. Per the germline V gene, CDR1 is LGHDT and CDR2 is YNNKEL (reference sequence). The CDR3 extends over 14 amino acids. CDR3 amino acids: CASSQTGTGREQYF. The CDR3 region has the DNA TGTGCCAGCAGCCAAACCGGGACTGGGCGGGAGCAGTACTTC.

This sequence joins TRBV28 and TRBJ2-7; perhaps TRBD1 as D (5 bases). CDR3 length: 16 amino acids. The V gene's germline CDR1 is MDHEN and CDR2 SYDVKM. V was trimmed by 3 bases and J by 2 bases, leaving 17 bases between them. The CDR3 protein is CASSFSLGRGAYEQYF. The CDR3 DNA sequence: TGTGCCAGCAGTTTCTCCCTCGGTAGGGGTGCCTACGAGCAGTACTTC.

The CDR3 nucleotides are TGCAGCGTATCCGGGACAACTTACAATGAGCAGTTCTTC. Translation: CSVSGTTYNEQFF. The chain joins TRBV29-1 to TRBJ2-1; a weak D match, TRBD1 (6 bases). This CDR3 is 13 amino acids long. Germline assignment: CDR1 SQVTM and CDR2 ANQGSEA. Trimming left V 6 bases short and J 4 bases short, with 13 bases between.

This chain uses TRBV7-8 with TRBJ2-5; D uncertain. Germline V gene lookup returns CDR1 SGHVS and CDR2 FQNEAQ. CDR3 length equals 13 residues. V lost 5 bases, J lost 4 bases, and 11 bases lay in between. This chain's CDR3 is CASSHSRVETQYF. CDR3 coding DNA: TGTGCCAGCAGCCACTCCCGGGTAGAGACCCAGTACTTC.

This chain links TRBV7-9 with TRBJ2-7, with D perhaps TRBD1 (6 bases). The CDR3 runs to 16 residues. In germline, CDR1 is SEHNR, CDR2 FQNEAQ (reference sequence). V dropped 2 bases and J dropped 6 bases, with 20 bases sitting between them. CDR3 region: CASSLLGGGTPLEQYF. The CDR3 region has the DNA TGTGCCAGCAGCTTATTGGGCGGTGGGACACCCCTCGAGCAGTACTTC.

The chain has TRBV7-9 and TRBJ1-1; D is unresolved. This CDR3 has 13 amino acids. From germline, CDR1 is SEHNR and CDR2 FQNEAQ (reference sequence). Trimming stripped 5 bases from V and 10 bases from J, with 17 bases between. The CDR3 loop reads CASSPPSTTGAFF. CDR3 sequence (DNA): TGTGCCAGCAGCCCTCCATCGACAACCGGAGCTTTCTTT.

V is TRBV3-1 and J is TRBJ2-5, with D possibly called TRBD1 or TRBD2 (5 bases each). The CDR3 sequence is 15 residues long. CDR1 is LGHDT and CDR2 is YNNKEL in the germline V gene (reference sequence). Trimming pared 0 bases from V and 1 base from J, leaving 9 bases between. CDR3 loop: CASSQDAGTQETQYF. DNA for the CDR3: TGTGCCAGCAGCCAAGATGCTGGGACCCAAGAGACCCAGTACTTC.

The chain employs TRBV7-2 and TRBJ1-1; tentative D call: TRBD1 (5 bases). The CDR3 is 14 residues long. Per the germline V gene, CDR1 is SGHTA and CDR2 is FQGNSA. V was trimmed by 3 bases and J by 3 bases, leaving 11 bases between them. The CDR3 spells CASSFQGVDTEAFF. DNA for the CDR3: TGTGCCAGCAGCTTTCAGGGTGTTGACACTGAAGCTTTCTTT.

V and J are TRBV5-4 and TRBJ2-2, with D hard to call. Germline V gene lookup returns CDR1 SGHNT and CDR2 YYREEE (reference sequence). The CDR3 contains 14 residues. The V gene lost 3 bases and the J gene lost 2 bases, with 8 bases spanning the gap. The DNA of the CDR3 is TGTGCCAGCAGCTGGGCCCTTAACACCGGGGAGCTGTTTTTT. Translation: CASSWALNTGELFF. The full variable domain, its missing parts supplied by reference TRBV5-4 and TRBJ2-2, is ETGVTQSPTHLIKTRGQQVTLRCSSQSGHNTVSWYQQALGQGPQFIFQYYREEENGRGNFPPRFSGLQFPNYSSELNVNALELDDSALYLCASSWALNTGELFFGEGSRLTVL.

The chain uses TRBV19 and TRBJ2-1; D is unresolved. V shed 3 bases and J shed 9 bases, with 21 bases lying between them. The V gene's germline CDR1 is LNHDA and CDR2 SQIVND (reference sequence). CDR3 length: 16 amino acids. The CDR3, as DNA: TGTGCCAGTAGTATCGGGCGGAGTAGTCAACTGGGTGAGCAGTTCTTC. Protein sequence: CASSIGRSSQLGEQFF.

V usage is TRBV23-1 and J usage is TRBJ1-6; TRBD1 agrees at 7 bases. TRBV23-1 falls under the ORF class, with uncertain function. The V and J ends lost 2 bases and 5 bases, in that order; junction bases with no gene match: 3. This CDR3 comprises 15 residues. Here the CDR3 DNA reads TGCGCCAGCAGTCAAGTACAGGGGAATAATTCACCCCTCCACTTT. It specifies CASSQVQGNNSPLHF.

The chain employs TRBV19 and TRBJ1-2; D is uncertain. CDR3 length equals 14 residues. Trimming pared 7 bases from V and 4 bases from J, leaving 16 bases between. CDR1 and CDR2 (germline): LNHDA, SQIVND (reference sequence). CDR3 region: CASTSLEGFYGYTF. CDR3 coding DNA: TGTGCCAGTACTTCTCTCGAAGGCTTCTATGGCTACACCTTC.

V gene TRBV14 combines with J gene TRBJ2-7; no definite D call. V gave up 0 bases and J gave up 6 bases, with 6 bases separating them. Germline CDR1 reads SGHDN; CDR2 reads FVKESK. This CDR3 is built from 12 residues. The CDR3 region is CASSQDWAEQYF. In nucleotides, the CDR3 is TGTGCCAGCAGCCAAGATTGGGCCGAGCAGTACTTC.

The V and J genes are TRBV4-2 and TRBJ1-6, with D possibly matching TRBD1 (5 bases). Germline CDR1 reads LGHNA; CDR2 reads YNFKEQ. The CDR3 totals 17 residues. Between the trimmed V and J ends, which lost 0 bases and 6 bases, there was a span of 15 bases. The CDR3, as DNA: TGTGCCAGCAGCCAAGAGGGTCAGCCCCAGGGTAATTCACCCCTCCACTTT. Translation gives CASSQEGQPQGNSPLHF.

The CDR3 region has the DNA TGTGCCAGTAGTGTCGGACAGTTTGTCGGGAACACTGAAGCTTTCTTT. This encodes CASSVGQFVGNTEAFF. This chain connects TRBV19 to TRBJ1-1, with a possible D match to TRBD1 (6 bases). CDR3 length: 16 residues. The V end lost 5 bases, the J end lost 1 base, and 17 bases lay between the germline ends. Per the germline V gene, CDR1 is LNHDA and CDR2 is SQIVND (reference sequence).